One T cell receptor beta chain is described in this entry. This CDR3 spans 14 amino acids. Germline V CDR1 and CDR2: SGHRS, YFSETQ. The V and J ends lost 4 bases and 4 bases, in that order; junction bases with no gene match: 5. The entry originates in a study of blood T cell repertoires in COVID-19. The overall study: The cDNA or gDNA used as material had been derived from T cells, B-cell-depleted T cells, or PBMCs.

In the original processing: Cell counts per sample came from amplifying reference gene primers. The data were produced by immunoSEQ multiplex PCR, yet TCRdb's version contains in-frame clones alone and is incomplete. For V, J and clone size, that table is used; D and trimming come from the DNA. Of 250,000 to 350,000 clones in the sample, over 80% are singletons; the top ten hold around 9%. Those enrolled, adults aged roughly 18 to 100 years, came from around 25 US areas. The recovered donors of Cohort 3 showed two negative PCRs, clearance, or symptom resolution. The receptor's source is a woman aged 18-29 years who had recovered from COVID-19. Sample: PBMCs or T cells enriched from blood (not recorded which). The chain employs TRBV5-1 and TRBJ1-2; 9 bases fit TRBD1. CDR3 in DNA: TGCGCCAGCAGCCTCCGGACAGGGGCCTATGGCTACACCTTC. Encoded protein: CASSLRTGAYGYTF.